This T cell receptor beta chain is from a study of beta chain features in type 1 diabetes. Isolated RNA was reverse transcribed in full, so expressed TCRB transcripts were sequenced. Assay: immunoSEQ multiplex PCR; the TCRdb copy retains only in-frame clones and omits some. The sample comprises some 160,000 clones, 8.5% to 10% of which are singletons, and approximately 0.7% rests with the top ten. Study-wide points: The question of HLA type influencing TCRB rearrangement was one that remained unresolved here. All four CD4+ subsets from Type 1 diabetes patients carried moderately but significantly shorter TCRB CDR3s.

Comments on this clone: The antigen remains unidentified.

The J segment lost 5 bases and the V segment lost 6 bases, leaving 5 bases of the junction unmatched. This CDR3 spans 13 amino acids. The germline V gene encodes CDR1 SGHRS and CDR2 YFSETQ. Material: central memory CD4+ T cells from blood. This sequence was found in a woman in her twenties or thirties with type 1 diabetes. The chain carries TRBV5-1 and TRBJ2-5; 9 positions agree with TRBD1. DNA of the CDR3: TGCGCCAGCACCAAGACAGGGGGGGAGACCCAGTACTTC. Protein: CASTKTGGETQYF.